This TCR beta chain was obtained from a study of CD8 T cells in ankylosing spondylitis. General observations from the study: What appeared characteristic of ankylosing spondylitis blood was a TCR beta motif of fewer than ten highly homologous variants.

About this clonotype itself: Its antigen is not identified.

Deletions cut 5 bases from V and 5 bases from J, with 15 bases between. Germline assignment: CDR1 SGHTA and CDR2 FQGNSA. The CDR3 is made up of 15 amino acids. Using quantitative 5'-RACE with molecular barcodes, the authors made TCR beta libraries. In TCRdb, the 5' RACE reads were re-called with MiXCR into one record per CDR3 protein. The sample has 650,000 to 800,000 distinct CDR3 sequences, around 20% seen once. This receptor was identified in a male donor with ankylosing spondylitis. The chain links TRBV7-2 to TRBJ1-4, with a possible D match to TRBD1 (5 bases). Input material: blood, either unsorted or a sorted T cell fraction (not recorded which). The CDR3 DNA reads TGTGCCAGCAGCCTAAGACCCGGGGGGAATGAAAAACTGTTTTTT. Translating it yields CASSLRPGGNEKLFF.